The clone carrying this T cell receptor beta chain has at least ten counts. Its antigen is undetermined. The data are from a study of regulatory T cells in long-lasting Graves disease. Germline CDR1 is DFQATT and CDR2 is SNEGSKA (reference sequence). After removal of 4 bases from V and 2 bases from J, the junction contained 7 bases not matched to a gene. This CDR3 has 15 residues. Study-wide findings and caveats: Persistent disease samples used TRBV28, TRBJ1-2 and TRBJ2-5 preferentially.

Time point given: newly diagnosed GD, antithyroid drugs for less than 3 months. RNA extracted from PBMCs served as the sequencing template. In building TCR beta libraries, iRepertoire HTBI primers were used together with Arm-PCR of CDR3 regions. TCRdb called the multiplex PCR reads again in MiXCR, with one record for every CDR3 protein. The table includes about 400,000 distinct CDR3 sequences, 15% to 17% detected once. This chain uses TRBV20-1 with TRBJ2-1; 8 bases match TRBD2. Material: peripheral blood mononuclear cells (PBMCs), obtained at new diagnosis, from a patient treated with antithyroid drugs. This clonotype was obtained from a female donor with Graves disease. CDR3 in DNA: TGCAGTGCTACTGTTTTCGGGGGGGCCTACAATGAGCAGTTCTTC. This codes for CSATVFGGAYNEQFF.